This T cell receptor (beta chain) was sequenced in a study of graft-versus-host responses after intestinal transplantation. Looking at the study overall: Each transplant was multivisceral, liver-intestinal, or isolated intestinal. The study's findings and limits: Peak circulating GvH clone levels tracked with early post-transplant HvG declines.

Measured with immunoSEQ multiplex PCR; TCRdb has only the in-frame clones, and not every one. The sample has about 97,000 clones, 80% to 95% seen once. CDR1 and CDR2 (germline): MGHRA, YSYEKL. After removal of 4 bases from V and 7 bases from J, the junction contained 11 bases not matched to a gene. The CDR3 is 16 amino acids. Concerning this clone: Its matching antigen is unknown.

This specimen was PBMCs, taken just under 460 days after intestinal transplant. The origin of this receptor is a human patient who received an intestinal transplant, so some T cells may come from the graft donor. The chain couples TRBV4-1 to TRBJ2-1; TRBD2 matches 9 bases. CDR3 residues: CASSPPWASGVNEQFF. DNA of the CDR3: TGCGCCAGCAGCCCTCCTTGGGCTAGCGGGGTTAATGAGCAGTTCTTC.